Sequencing of this T cell receptor (beta chain) was carried out in a study of blood T cell repertoires in COVID-19. Produced via immunoSEQ multiplex PCR; TCRdb's table is partial and in-frame only. The sample holds 130,000 or so clones, about 74% seen once. This CDR3 region has 15 residues. In germline, CDR1 is LNHNV, CDR2 YYDKDF (reference sequence). V was clipped by 1 base and J by 5 bases; unmatched bases: 5. Material: peripheral blood. This chain connects TRBV15 to TRBJ2-7, with TRBD1 matching over 10 bases. The source is a human donor in a cohort sampled during active COVID-19. This CDR3 is CATSRAGQGIHEQYF. DNA of the CDR3: TGTGCCACCAGCAGAGCGGGACAGGGGATCCACGAGCAGTACTTC.